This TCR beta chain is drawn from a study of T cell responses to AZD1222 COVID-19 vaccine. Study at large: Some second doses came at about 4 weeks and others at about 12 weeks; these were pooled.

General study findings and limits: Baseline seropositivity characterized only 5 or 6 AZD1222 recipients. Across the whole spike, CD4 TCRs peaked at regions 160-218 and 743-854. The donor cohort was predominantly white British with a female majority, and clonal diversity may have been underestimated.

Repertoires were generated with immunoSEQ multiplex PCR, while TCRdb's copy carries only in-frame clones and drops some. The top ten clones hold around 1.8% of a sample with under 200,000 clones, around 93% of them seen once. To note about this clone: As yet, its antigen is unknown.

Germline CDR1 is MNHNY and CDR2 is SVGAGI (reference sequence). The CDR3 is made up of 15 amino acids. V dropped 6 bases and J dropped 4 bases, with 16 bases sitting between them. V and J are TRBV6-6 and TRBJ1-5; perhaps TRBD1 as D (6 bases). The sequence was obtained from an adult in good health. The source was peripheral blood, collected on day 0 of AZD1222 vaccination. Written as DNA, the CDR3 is TGTGCCAGCAGAGAAAACAGGGTGGTAAATCAGCCCCAGCATTTT. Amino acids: CASRENRVVNQPQHF.